This T cell receptor (beta chain) is from a study of immune evolution from preneoplasia to lung adenocarcinoma. Each case's diagnosis was confirmed by two pathologists on H&E. V lost 4 bases and J lost 0, with 16 bases in between. The CDR3 totals 17 residues. Germline CDR1 and CDR2: MDHEN and SYDVKM. Points on this clone: The antigen is not known.

Findings of the study overall: From normal lung to invasive adenocarcinoma, top clone frequencies appeared to decrease. Later-stage lesions appeared to have more T cells, more diversity, less clonality.

Clones were sequenced by immunoSEQ multiplex PCR, and TCRdb holds only the in-frame ones, with some missing. The top ten clones hold more than 13% of a sample with approximately 3,700 clones, 80% of them seen once. The chain couples TRBV28 to TRBJ2-4, with D possibly matching TRBD1 (6 bases). This receptor was obtained from a person aged 60 to 85 with lung adenocarcinoma. Sequences were obtained from FFPE adjacent normal lung tissue. The CDR3 here is CASSSRVTGIAKNIQYF. The CDR3 bases are TGTGCCAGCAGTTCCCGGGTAACAGGGATAGCCAAAAACATTCAGTACTTC.